These T cell receptor beta chains were read from a single sample in a study of blood T cell repertoires in COVID-19. Clones were read by immunoSEQ multiplex PCR, and TCRdb kept only the in-frame ones, dropping some. The sample shows about 110,000 clones, 87% of them seen only once. The material sequenced was peripheral blood. The receptors shown here come from a human donor in a cohort sampled during active COVID-19. The CDR3 runs from the conserved cysteine through the conserved F or W. The D gene is left open where the match is weak. Size is omitted from some rows. Given values are once, few, many or a class for expanded clones.

d_call	v_call	clone_size	j_call	cdr3_aa	cdr3_nt
TRBD1	TRBV27	-	TRBJ1-5	CASSLSKQGRQPQHF	TGTGCCAGCAGTTTATCAAAACAGGGGCGTCAGCCCCAGCATTTT
TRBD1	TRBV24-1	-	TRBJ2-1	CATSQDRVDEQFF	TGTGCCACCAGTCAGGACAGGGTGGATGAGCAGTTCTTC
-	TRBV2	-	TRBJ2-7	CASSDPGGGYEQYF	TGTGCCAGCAGTGATCCAGGTGGAGGGTACGAGCAGTACTTC
-	TRBV20-1	-	TRBJ1-2	CSARIGYGYTF	TGCAGTGCTAGAATCGGCTATGGCTACACCTTC
TRBD2	TRBV29-1	-	TRBJ2-5	CSGGGTSQETQYF	TGCAGCGGGGGGGGGACTAGCCAAGAGACCCAGTACTTC
-	TRBV11-2	-	TRBJ2-2	CASSLAPDTGELFF	TGTGCCAGCAGCTTAGCCCCGGACACCGGGGAGCTGTTTTTT
TRBD1	TRBV25-1	-	TRBJ2-7	CASSEGRGPAYEQYF	TGTGCCAGCAGTGAAGGCAGGGGGCCGGCGTACGAGCAGTACTTC
-	TRBV5-1	-	TRBJ2-1	CASSLDGLAPNEQFF	TGCGCCAGCAGCTTGGATGGGTTAGCACCGAATGAGCAGTTCTTC
-	TRBV24-1	-	TRBJ1-5	CATRGEVGQPQHF	TGTGCCACCAGAGGGGAGGTTGGTCAGCCCCAGCATTTT
-	TRBV19	-	TRBJ1-2	CASAGGAGADLGYTF	TGTGCCAGCGCTGGGGGGGCCGGGGCTGATTTAGGCTACACCTTC
-	TRBV7-9	-	TRBJ2-7	CASSLRGDSYEQYF	TGTGCCAGCAGCTTGCGGGGAGACTCCTACGAGCAGTACTTC
-	TRBV20-1	-	TRBJ2-3	CSSEVRDTQYF	TGCAGTTCCGAGGTGAGGGATACGCAGTATTTT
-	TRBV6-2/TRBV6-3	-	TRBJ2-5	CASSWTSRDLETQYF	TGTGCCAGCAGTTGGACCTCCCGGGATTTAGAGACCCAGTACTTC
-	TRBV7-9	-	TRBJ2-1	CASSWSRGAGDEQFF	TGTGCCAGCAGTTGGTCTCGGGGGGCCGGCGATGAGCAGTTCTTC
-	TRBV7-2	-	TRBJ2-5	CASSPSIPGLQETQYF	TGTGCCAGCAGCCCTAGTATCCCCGGACTTCAAGAGACCCAGTACTTC
TRBD2	TRBV27	-	TRBJ2-6	CASSMKGLSGANVLTF	TGTGCCAGCAGTATGAAGGGACTAAGTGGGGCCAACGTCCTGACTTTC
TRBD2	TRBV9	-	TRBJ2-5	CASSRDYSQETQYF	TGTGCCAGCAGCAGGGACTACTCCCAAGAGACCCAGTACTTC
-	TRBV24-1	-	TRBJ2-2	CATSDLPRTGELFF	TGTGCCACCAGTGATTTGCCCCGCACCGGGGAGCTGTTTTTT
TRBD1	TRBV19	-	TRBJ1-2	CASSINRGQDYGYTF	TGTGCCAGTAGTATCAACAGGGGGCAGGACTATGGCTACACCTTC
-	TRBV19	-	TRBJ2-3	CASSIHASPEADTQYF	TGTGCCAGTAGTATACACGCCAGCCCCGAGGCAGATACGCAGTATTTT
TRBD1	TRBV10-2	-	TRBJ2-1	CASMDRGDNEQFF	TGCGCCAGCATGGACAGGGGCGACAATGAGCAGTTCTTC
-	TRBV18	-	TRBJ1-1	CASSGGTVNTEAFF	TGTGCCAGCTCAGGGGGGACGGTGAACACTGAAGCTTTCTTT
-	TRBV30	-	TRBJ2-3	CASGDRTAGTDTQYF	TGTGCCTCCGGGGATCGGACGGCCGGCACAGATACGCAGTATTTT
-	TRBV30	-	TRBJ1-4	CAWSVQWASNEKLFF	TGTGCCTGGAGTGTACAGTGGGCGTCTAATGAAAAACTGTTTTTT
TRBD1	TRBV7-9	-	TRBJ1-5	CASSNRDRLNWPQHF	TGTGCCAGCAGCAACCGGGACAGGCTGAATTGGCCCCAGCATTTT
-	TRBV6-5	-	TRBJ1-1	CASKSRQNTEAFF	TGTGCCAGCAAAAGCAGGCAGAACACTGAAGCTTTCTTT
TRBD2	TRBV4-1	-	TRBJ2-2	CASSQRRSGEGTGELFF	TGCGCCAGCAGCCAACGGAGGAGCGGGGAGGGCACCGGGGAGCTGTTTTTT
TRBD2	TRBV4-1	-	TRBJ2-2	CASSQGLAGAGELFF	TGCGCCAGCAGCCAAGGACTAGCGGGAGCCGGGGAGCTGTTTTTT
-	TRBV4-2	-	TRBJ2-1	CASSQDPQYNEQFF	TGTGCCAGCAGCCAAGATCCTCAGTACAATGAGCAGTTCTTC
TRBD1	TRBV30	-	TRBJ2-5	CAWKGTGVQTQYF	TGTGCCTGGAAGGGGACAGGGGTACAGACCCAGTACTTC
-	TRBV7-9	-	TRBJ1-3	CASSLGQTGNTIYF	TGTGCCAGCAGCTTAGGACAGACTGGAAACACCATATATTTT
-	TRBV12-3/TRBV12-4	few	TRBJ1-4	CASKTTGGELFF	TGTGCCAGCAAAACAACCGGGGGGGAACTGTTTTTT
TRBD1	TRBV4-1	-	TRBJ1-3	CASSQAMLPGQGKGNTIYF	TGCGCCAGCAGCCAAGCAATGTTACCCGGACAGGGTAAAGGAAACACCATATATTTT
TRBD1	TRBV4-1	-	TRBJ1-2	CASSQPGQGNGYTF	TGCGCCAGCAGCCAGCCGGGACAGGGGAATGGCTACACCTTC
TRBD1	TRBV28	-	TRBJ2-3	CASSLWGDREKDPDTQYF	TGTGCCAGCAGTTTGTGGGGGGACAGGGAAAAGGATCCAGATACGCAGTATTTT
-	TRBV4-3	-	TRBJ1-2	CASSPGQFNYGYTF	TGCGCCAGCAGCCCCGGACAGTTTAACTATGGCTACACCTTC
-	TRBV25-1	-	TRBJ2-1	CASSESLGADRNEQFF	TGTGCCAGCAGTGAATCGCTAGGCGCGGATAGAAATGAGCAGTTCTTC
-	TRBV30	-	TRBJ1-6	CAWSRGRAGNSPLHF	TGTGCCTGGAGCAGGGGCAGGGCTGGGAATTCACCCCTCCACTTT
-	TRBV5-1	-	TRBJ2-3	CASSAPSTRPDTQYF	TGCGCCAGCAGCGCGCCTTCGACTAGGCCAGATACGCAGTATTTT
-	TRBV6-5	-	TRBJ1-2	CASTQRGGENGYTF	TGTGCCAGCACCCAGCGTGGGGGGGAGAATGGCTACACCTTC
TRBD1	TRBV6-5	-	TRBJ1-3	CASTLDRGGNTIYF	TGTGCCAGCACCCTCGACAGGGGTGGAAACACCATATATTTT
TRBD1	TRBV9	-	TRBJ2-7	CASSVAYSGTGDVYEQYF	TGTGCCAGCAGCGTAGCATATAGTGGGACAGGGGACGTATACGAGCAGTACTTC
-	TRBV12-1	-	TRBJ2-5	CASSFGEFGTGGEETQYF	TGTGCCAGCAGCTTTGGAGAATTCGGGACAGGGGGCGAAGAGACCCAGTACTTC
TRBD1	TRBV24-1	-	TRBJ1-5	CATHPGQAENQPQHF	TGTGCCACTCACCCCGGACAGGCGGAAAATCAGCCCCAGCATTTT
-	TRBV4-1	few	TRBJ1-1	CASSQDPAVNTEAFF	TGCGCCAGCAGCCAAGATCCTGCGGTGAACACTGAAGCTTTCTTT
TRBD1	TRBV3-1/TRBV3-2	-	TRBJ1-2	CASSPSTGRQNYGYTF	TGTGCCAGCAGCCCGTCGACAGGGCGACAAAACTATGGCTACACCTTC
TRBD1	TRBV4-2	-	TRBJ1-4	CASSQDHTGGVEKLFF	TGTGCCAGCAGCCAAGATCACACAGGGGGCGTTGAAAAACTGTTTTTT
TRBD2	TRBV7-8	-	TRBJ2-5	CASSLGGGTQYF	TGTGCCAGCAGCTTAGGGGGGGGGACCCAGTACTTC
TRBD1	TRBV6-5	-	TRBJ2-1	CASSNRGHEQFF	TGTGCCAGCAGCAACAGGGGGCATGAGCAGTTCTTC
TRBD2	TRBV6-5	-	TRBJ2-7	CASSYLGGDPYEQYF	TGTGCCAGCAGTTATTTGGGGGGGGATCCCTACGAGCAGTACTTC
-	TRBV4-3	-	TRBJ1-5	CASSPKGGVGQPQHF	TGCGCCAGCAGCCCAAAAGGCGGGGTGGGTCAGCCCCAGCATTTT
-	TRBV10-3	-	TRBJ2-3	CAISDGGAGDTQYF	TGTGCCATCAGTGATGGCGGCGCCGGGGATACGCAGTATTTT
-	TRBV28	-	TRBJ2-3	CASRSGGILSTDTQYF	TGTGCCAGCAGATCTGGAGGGATCTTAAGCACAGATACGCAGTATTTT
TRBD2	TRBV6-2/TRBV6-3	once	TRBJ2-7	CASSSEPGTRTLEQYF	TGTGCCAGCAGTTCTGAACCCGGGACTAGAACTCTCGAGCAGTACTTC
-	TRBV30	-	TRBJ1-6	CAWSTGLDSPLHF	TGTGCCTGGAGTACAGGTCTTGATTCACCCCTCCACTTT
TRBD1	TRBV5-6	-	TRBJ1-2	CASTGTGTDQYSGYTF	TGTGCCAGCACCGGGACAGGGACCGACCAATACTCTGGCTACACCTTC
TRBD1	TRBV18	-	TRBJ2-1	CASSAGTTGGNEQFF	TGTGCCAGCTCAGCGGGCACGACAGGGGGCAATGAGCAGTTCTTC
-	TRBV2	-	TRBJ1-2	CASRRGGGYGYTF	TGTGCCAGCAGGAGAGGCGGGGGGTATGGCTACACCTTC
TRBD1	TRBV9	-	TRBJ2-7	CASSVGTAGYEQYF	TGTGCCAGCAGCGTGGGGACAGCAGGTTACGAGCAGTACTTC
-	TRBV6-5	-	TRBJ1-1	CASSYSGANTEAFF	TGTGCCAGCAGTTACTCGGGGGCTAACACTGAAGCTTTCTTT